Listed below are T cell receptor beta chains from one sample, sequenced in a study of T-cell reconstitution after alpha-beta-depleted transplantation in children. TCRdb re-called the PCR reads through MiXCR, storing one row per CDR3 protein. The sample has about 540,000 distinct CDR3 sequences; 18% are singletons. Material: PBMCs from the stem cell graft donor, obtained from the stem cell graft. These receptor sequences come from a human donor who donated a stem cell graft to a child with acute lymphoblastic leukemia. Each CDR3 is given with its conserved first and last residue. The order of the fields is D gene, J gene, V gene, clone size, CDR3 DNA, CDR3 protein. D genes are given only for firm matches. Size tells how often a clone was seen (once, few, many) or the class of an expanded clone, and some rows leave it out.

. | TRBJ2-1 | TRBV6-5 | . | TGTGCCAGCAGTTCGTACCCGGGACAAAGATTGAACAATGAGCAGTTCTTC | CASSSYPGQRLNNEQFF
TRBD2 | TRBJ2-2 | TRBV6-5 | . | TGTGCCAGCAGTTACTCGGGACTAGCGGGAGTCAGCGGGGAGCTGTTTTTT | CASSYSGLAGVSGELFF
. | TRBJ2-3 | TRBV10-3 | . | TGTGCCATCAGTGAAGTAGATTTCATTGGAACAGATACGCAGTATTTT | CAISEVDFIGTDTQYF
. | TRBJ2-5 | TRBV24-1 | . | TGTGCCACCAGTGATTTACCCTGGGGGCGTGGGCGAGAGACCCAGTACTTC | CATSDLPWGRGRETQYF
. | TRBJ1-2 | TRBV10-1 | . | TGCGCCAGCAGTGATGGTTCCTATGGCTACCCCTTC | CASSDGSYGYPF
TRBD2 | TRBJ2-1 | TRBV5-1 | few | TGCGCCAGCAGGGAGACCATAGGACTAGCGGGAGGCCGCTACAATGAGCAGTTCTTC | CASRETIGLAGGRYNEQFF
. | TRBJ1-4 | TRBV25-1 | few | TGTGCCAGCAGTGGGGGAAAACTGTTTTTT | CASSGGKLFF
. | TRBJ1-1 | TRBV24-1 | few | TGTGCCACCAGTGATCGGGGGCACACTGAAGCTTTCTTT | CATSDRGHTEAFF
. | TRBJ1-1 | TRBV30 | few | TGTGCCTGGAGTGTCCGAGAACACGCTGAAGCTTTCTTT | CAWSVREHAEAFF
. | TRBJ1-1 | TRBV20-1 | . | TGCAGTGCTACTACCTGGGGGCTCATGAACACTGAAGCTTTCTTT | CSATTWGLMNTEAFF
. | TRBJ1-4 | TRBV4-2 | . | TGTGCCAGCAGCCAAGATCGGGCAGGGGTTACGTTTGAAAAACTGTTTTTT | CASSQDRAGVTFEKLFF
TRBD1 | TRBJ1-1 | TRBV20-1 | . | TGCAGTGCAAAAACAGGGGGCCCGGGGAACACTGAAGCTTTCTTT | CSAKTGGPGNTEAFF
. | TRBJ2-5 | TRBV4-1 | few | TGCGCCAGCAGCCAAGATACAGGGAAAGAGACCCAGTACTTC | CASSQDTGKETQYF
. | TRBJ2-3 | TRBV5-1 | . | TGCGCCAGCAGCTTGGCCCCACTCCACACAGATACGCAGTATTTT | CASSLAPLHTDTQYF
. | TRBJ2-5 | TRBV15 | few | TGTGCCACCAGCAGAGGGGGGACACACCGGGAGACCCAGTACTTC | CATSRGGTHRETQYF
. | TRBJ2-1 | TRBV7-8 | many | TGTGCCAGCAGCTCCCACAGAGCGCTCTCCTACAATGAGCAGTTCTTC | CASSSHRALSYNEQFF
TRBD1 | TRBJ1-2 | TRBV20-1 | many | TGCAGTGCTAGAGTCTCCGGGACAGCCTATGGCTACACCTTC | CSARVSGTAYGYTF
. | TRBJ2-2 | TRBV7-7 | . | TGTGCCAGCAGCCCTCGGGGAGGACTTAACACCGGGGAGCTGTTTTTT | CASSPRGGLNTGELFF
TRBD1 | TRBJ2-7 | TRBV7-9 | . | TGTGCCAGCAGCCCCGACAGGGGTAGGTACAACGAGCAGTACTTC | CASSPDRGRYNEQYF
. | TRBJ2-2 | TRBV5-1 | few | TGCGCCAGCAGCCCCGGGCCGGGAAACACCGGGGAGCTGTTTTTT | CASSPGPGNTGELFF
. | TRBJ2-1 | TRBV27 | few | TGTGCCAGCAGTTTTTCGGCAGGGAACAATGAGCAGTTCTTC | CASSFSAGNNEQFF
. | TRBJ2-4 | TRBV5-1 | . | TGCGCCAGCAGCTCCGCTAGCGATCCCAAAAACATTCAGTACTTC | CASSSASDPKNIQYF